The 22 T cell receptor beta chains below all came from one sample that was sequenced in a study of T cell responses to AZD1222 COVID-19 vaccine. Only in-frame clones appear in the TCRdb table, and some are missing; sequencing was by immunoSEQ multiplex PCR. The sample yields about 140,000 clones, around 93% seen once. Specimen: peripheral blood, collected on day 0 of AZD1222 vaccination. The receptors were gathered from an adult in good health.

J is TRBJ2-7 and V is TRBV11-2; D uncertain. Trimming removed 4 bases at V and 3 bases at J, with 4 bases between. Germline V lookup: CDR1 SGHAT, CDR2 FQNNGV. The CDR3 is made up of 11 amino acids. CDR3 residues: CASSSIYEQYF. CDR3 coding DNA: TGTGCCAGCAGCTCGATCTACGAGCAGTACTTC.

The CDR3 coding sequence is TGTGCCAGCAGCCACACCCGAGGGGGTGACTACGAGCAGTACTTC. This encodes CASSHTRGGDYEQYF. The genes are TRBV3-1 (or the pseudogene TRBV3-2) and TRBJ2-7; possibly TRBD1 for D (6 bases). The CDR3 totals 15 residues. Trimming took off 3 bases at V and 3 bases at J, with 15 bases between the two ends. The germline CDR1 and CDR2 sequences are LGHDT and YNNKEL (reference sequence).

This chain joins TRBV5-1 and TRBJ1-6; D perhaps matches TRBD1 (6 bases). Germline-derived CDR1 and CDR2 are SGHRS and YFSETQ. There are 15 residues in the CDR3. V was trimmed by 3 bases and J by 8 bases, leaving 15 bases between them. The CDR3 bases are TGCGCCAGCAGCTCCGCACAGGGTGCGGATTCACCCCTCCACTTT. This codes for CASSSAQGADSPLHF.

The V and J genes are TRBV19 and TRBJ1-4; 7 bases match TRBD1. Trimming took 6 bases from V and 3 from J; bases not matched to a gene: 4. CDR1 is LNHDA, CDR2 SQIVND, per germline (reference sequence). This CDR3 has 14 residues. The CDR3 is CASRRTGPNEKLFF. DNA of the CDR3: TGTGCCAGTAGACGGACAGGCCCTAATGAAAAACTGTTTTTT.

This clone was detected once. The V call is TRBV11-2, the J call TRBJ1-1, with a weak D call TRBD1 (5 bases). V was pared by 5 bases and J by 5 bases, with 12 bases between. The germline CDR1 and CDR2 sequences are SGHAT and FQNNGV. The CDR3 is 13 amino acids. CDR3 sequence (DNA): TGTGCCAGCAGCCCGTCGGGGGGGACTGAAGCTTTCTTT. Its translation: CASSPSGGTEAFF.

The rearrangement joins TRBV11-2 to TRBJ1-3, with D perhaps matching TRBD1 (5 bases). The CDR3 contains 13 residues. CDR1 SGHAT and CDR2 FQNNGV come from the germline V gene. The V end lost 5 bases, the J end lost 4 bases, and 9 bases lay between the germline ends. CDR3 region: CASSPGGGNTIYF. CDR3 nucleotides: TGTGCCAGCAGCCCGGGGGGGGGAAACACCATATATTTT.

The V call is TRBV28, the J call TRBJ2-3; tentatively, D is TRBD1 (6 bases). V shed 6 bases and J shed 5 bases, with 15 bases lying between them. The CDR3 has 14 residues. Germline V gene lookup returns CDR1 MDHEN and CDR2 SYDVKM. CDR3 in DNA: TGTGCCAGCAGCGTTATTAGGGGGAGAGATACGCAGTATTTT. Amino acids: CASSVIRGRDTQYF.

This sequence joins TRBV19 and TRBJ1-2; 9 bases agree with TRBD1. J lost 7 bases, V lost 7 bases, and 10 bases had no gene match. The length of the CDR3 is 14 residues. Per germline, CDR1 LNHDA and CDR2 SQIVND (reference sequence). The CDR3 DNA reads TGTGCCAGTACCCAATTCCGGGACAGGGTTGGCTACACCTTC. Translated, it gives CASTQFRDRVGYTF.

The chain employs TRBV18 and TRBJ2-3; D not certain. There are 13 residues in the CDR3. From germline, CDR1 is KGHSH and CDR2 LQKENI. Trimming cost V 5 bases and J 5 bases, with 11 bases left between them. The CDR3 loop reads CASSSSPRDTQYF. DNA for the CDR3: TGTGCCAGCTCATCCTCACCCAGAGATACGCAGTATTTT.

The chain combines TRBV7-8 with TRBJ1-2, with 7 nucleotides matching TRBD1. V dropped 6 bases and J dropped 8; count of bases not matched to a gene: 9. The CDR3 loop spans 13 amino acids. Germline V gene lookup returns CDR1 SGHVS and CDR2 FQNEAQ. Here the CDR3 DNA reads TGTGCCAGCAGTCCTAAGGGGGCGGGCGGCTACACCTTC. It codes for CASSPKGAGGYTF.

J is TRBJ1-2 and V is TRBV30, with TRBD1 matching 9 bases. Looked up from germline, CDR1 is GTSNPN and CDR2 is SVGIG (reference sequence). V lost 2 bases, J lost 8 bases, and 9 bases stayed unmatched. The CDR3 runs 14 residues. The CDR3 is CAWSSGTGMQGYTF. The DNA of the CDR3 is TGTGCCTGGAGTTCCGGGACAGGGATGCAAGGCTACACCTTC.

This clone was detected only a few times. The gene calls are TRBV19 and TRBJ1-6; D uncertain. The germline V gene encodes CDR1 LNHDA and CDR2 SQIVND (reference sequence). Trimming removed 6 bases from V and 0 bases from J, with 21 bases in between. This CDR3 comprises 19 residues. As DNA, the CDR3 is TGTGCCAGTAGAAGTCGGACGAGCCGGGTTAGCTCCTATAATTCACCCCTCCACTTT. Its translation: CASRSRTSRVSSYNSPLHF.

The rearrangement uses TRBV7-7 and TRBJ2-2, with D tentatively TRBD1 (6 bases). CDR1 and CDR2 (germline): SSHAT, FNYEAQ (reference sequence). The CDR3 is 15 amino acids. V lost 5 bases and J lost 0, with 10 bases in between. As DNA, the CDR3 is TGTGCCAGCAGCCCCGGGACAACGAACACCGGGGAGCTGTTTTTT. Amino acids: CASSPGTTNTGELFF.

Written as DNA, the CDR3 is TGTGCCAGCAGCTTGGCGGACAGGGGCGACACCGGGGAGCTGTTTTTT. Translating it yields CASSLADRGDTGELFF. V is TRBV5-4 and J is TRBJ2-2, with 9 bases that match TRBD1. The CDR3 has 16 residues. V dropped 0 bases and J dropped 3; count of bases not matched to a gene: 3. Germline CDR1 SGHNT, CDR2 YYREEE (reference sequence).

The V and J genes are TRBV10-1 and TRBJ2-1; 11 bases agree with TRBD2. CDR3 length: 17 amino acids. Germline CDR1 WNHNN, CDR2 SYGVQD (reference sequence). V trimming: 2 bases; J trimming: 2 bases; junction bases outside the gene matches: 5. The CDR3 is CASSETTSGGTYNEQFF. The CDR3 coding sequence is TGCGCCAGCAGTGAGACCACTAGCGGGGGAACCTACAATGAGCAGTTCTTC.

V gene TRBV7-3 combines with J gene TRBJ1-2; D is possibly TRBD1 (5 bases). This CDR3 is built from 14 residues. CDR1 and CDR2 from the germline V gene are SGHTA and FQGTGA. V was clipped by 2 bases and J by 4 bases, with 11 bases between them. The CDR3 loop is CASSLRPGTYGYTF. The CDR3 nucleotides read TGTGCCAGCAGCTTACGGCCAGGGACCTATGGCTACACCTTC.

This clone has a single count. The rearrangement joins TRBV19 to TRBJ1-1; TRBD1 might be the D (5 bases). The V end lost 7 bases, the J end lost 2 bases, and 14 bases lay between the germline ends. This CDR3 comprises 14 residues. In germline, CDR1 is LNHDA, CDR2 SQIVND (reference sequence). CDR3 DNA sequence: TGTGCCAGTATCTCCCGGGGCCTTAACACTGAAGCTTTCTTT. As protein: CASISRGLNTEAFF.

This chain connects TRBV5-1 to TRBJ2-1; D call uncertain. Germline-derived CDR1 and CDR2 are SGHRS and YFSETQ. Deletions cut 1 base from V and 8 bases from J, with 16 bases between. The CDR3 totals 15 residues. Here the CDR3 reads CASSLQSPGRDEQFF. CDR3 sequence (DNA): TGCGCCAGCAGCTTGCAGAGTCCCGGAAGAGATGAGCAGTTCTTC.

The chain couples TRBV7-9 to TRBJ1-6; 7 nucleotides agree with TRBD1. The CDR3 contains 16 residues. Germline V gene data show CDR1 as SEHNR and CDR2 as FQNEAQ (reference sequence). V gave up 4 bases and J gave up 3 bases; unmatched junction bases: 6. The chain's CDR3 is CASSSTAGGYNSPLHF. The CDR3 bases are TGTGCCAGCAGCTCCACTGCAGGGGGCTATAATTCACCCCTCCACTTT.

The chain recombines TRBV9 with TRBJ1-1; D not certain. Deletions cut 4 bases from V and 7 bases from J, with 17 bases between. This CDR3 is 14 amino acids long. CDR1 SGDLS and CDR2 YYNGEE come from the germline V gene. CDR3 sequence (DNA): TGTGCCAGCAGCCCCTCCATCTCGGTTTTTGAAGCTTTCTTT. Translation gives CASSPSISVFEAFF. Complete variable domain (other parts from reference TRBV9 and TRBJ1-1): DSGVTQTPKHLITATGQRVTLRCSPRSGDLSVYWYQQSLDQGLQFLIQYYNGEERAKGNILERFSAQQFPDLHSELNLSSLELGDSALYFCASSPSISVFEAFFGQGTRLTVV.

V usage is TRBV4-2 and J usage is TRBJ2-5; TRBD2 matches 12 bases. The CDR3 has 16 residues. V was pared by 4 bases and J by 4 bases, with 7 bases of the junction left unmatched. The germline CDR1 and CDR2 sequences are LGHNA and YNFKEQ. The CDR3 region is CASSLRLAGVGETQYF. Here the CDR3 DNA reads TGTGCCAGCAGCCTACGACTAGCGGGGGTCGGAGAGACCCAGTACTTC.

The gene calls are TRBV7-2 and TRBJ2-5; a possible D gene is TRBD1 (6 bases). The CDR3 sequence is 13 residues long. Germline-derived CDR1 and CDR2 are SGHTA and FQGNSA. V was pared by 3 bases and J by 5 bases, with 10 bases between. CDR3 sequence: CASSFDRRETQYF. The CDR3 nucleotides read TGTGCCAGCAGCTTCGACAGGCGGGAGACCCAGTACTTC. The complete variable domain, with remaining parts taken from reference TRBV7-2 and TRBJ2-5, reads GAGVSQSPSNKVTEKGKDVELRCDPISGHTALYWYRQSLGQGLEFLIYFQGNSAPDKSGLPSDRFSAERTGGSVSTLTIQRTQQEDSAVYLCASSFDRRETQYFGPGTRLLVL.